This T cell receptor beta chain was found in a study of early T cells in non-severe SARS-CoV-2 infection. Study details: Alpha and beta chains were unpaired, from unsorted whole-blood bulk RNA. Whole-study results and caveats: Clonotype matching in VDJdb favored anti-spike CD8 responses and did not capture private and CD4 specificities.

This clonotype appeared a few times. Its antigen is not identified. Unique molecular identifiers were affixed to single, distinct cDNA molecules. A single record per CDR3 protein comes from TCRdb applying MiXCR to the 5' RACE reads. Here the sample spans tens of thousands of distinct CDR3 sequences, over 7% being singletons. CDR3 size: 13 residues. Germline CDR1 WSHSY, CDR2 SAAADI. V lost 3 bases to trimming and J lost 11 bases; unmatched junction nucleotides: 8. The sequencing input was whole blood. The clonotype comes from an adult who was a healthcare worker with PCR-confirmed SARS-CoV-2 infection or an uninfected control (not recorded which). The chain carries TRBV10-2 and TRBJ1-1; 8 bases are a match to TRBD1. The chain's CDR3 is CASSDRQGMGAFF. DNA of the CDR3: TGCGCCAGCAGTGACCGACAGGGGATGGGGGCTTTCTTT.